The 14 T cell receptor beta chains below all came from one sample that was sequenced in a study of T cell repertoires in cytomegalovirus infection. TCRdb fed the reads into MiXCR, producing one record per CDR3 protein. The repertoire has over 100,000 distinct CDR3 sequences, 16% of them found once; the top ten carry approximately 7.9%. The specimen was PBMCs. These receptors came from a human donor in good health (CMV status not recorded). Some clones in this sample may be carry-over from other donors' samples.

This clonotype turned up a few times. Here the CDR3 DNA reads TGTGCCACCTCTGACAGGGTATACGAGCAGTACTTC. Its protein product is CATSDRVYEQYF. V gene TRBV10-3 combines with J gene TRBJ2-7; the match to TRBD1 covers 7 bases. V was clipped by 10 bases and J by 4 bases; unmatched bases: 7. This CDR3 is 12 amino acids long. Germline V gives CDR1 ENHRY, CDR2 SYGVKD.

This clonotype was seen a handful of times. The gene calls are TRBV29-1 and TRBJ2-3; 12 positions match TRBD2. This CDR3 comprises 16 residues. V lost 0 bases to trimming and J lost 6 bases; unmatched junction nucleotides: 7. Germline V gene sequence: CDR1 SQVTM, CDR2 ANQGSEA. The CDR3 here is CSVEETQTSGGDTQYF. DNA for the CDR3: TGCAGCGTTGAAGAGACTCAGACTAGCGGGGGCGATACGCAGTATTTT.

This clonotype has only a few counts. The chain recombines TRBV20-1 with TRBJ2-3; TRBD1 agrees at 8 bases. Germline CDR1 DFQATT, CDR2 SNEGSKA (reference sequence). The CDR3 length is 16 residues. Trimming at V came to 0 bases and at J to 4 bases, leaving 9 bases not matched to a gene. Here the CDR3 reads CSARDPAGGSPDTQYF. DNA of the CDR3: TGCAGTGCTAGAGATCCGGCAGGGGGCTCCCCAGATACGCAGTATTTT.

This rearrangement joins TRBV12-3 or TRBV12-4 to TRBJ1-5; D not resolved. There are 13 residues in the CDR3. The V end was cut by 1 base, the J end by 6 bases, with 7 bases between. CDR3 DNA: TGTGCCAGCAGTTTAGTAGTAGGTCAGCCCCAGCATTTT. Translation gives CASSLVVGQPQHF.

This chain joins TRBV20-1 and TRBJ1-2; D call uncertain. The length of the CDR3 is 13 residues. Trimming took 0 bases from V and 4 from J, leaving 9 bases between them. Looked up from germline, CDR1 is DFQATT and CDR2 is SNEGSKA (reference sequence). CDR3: CSARDTRGYGYTF. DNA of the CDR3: TGCAGTGCTAGAGATACAAGAGGCTATGGCTACACCTTC.

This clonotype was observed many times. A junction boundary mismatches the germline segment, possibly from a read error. CDR3 DNA sequence: TGTGCTAGCAGCTCTTCGATAGCGGAACAAGAGACCCAGTACTTC. It encodes CASSSSIAEQETQYF. This chain uses TRBV7-7 with TRBJ2-5; weak D call: TRBD2 (6 bases). The CDR3 spans 15 residues. The germline gives CDR1 SSHAT, CDR2 FNYEAQ (reference sequence).

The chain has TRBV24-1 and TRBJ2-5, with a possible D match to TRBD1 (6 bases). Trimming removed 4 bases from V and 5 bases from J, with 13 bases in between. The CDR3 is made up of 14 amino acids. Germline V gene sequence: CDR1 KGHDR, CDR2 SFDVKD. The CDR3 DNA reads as TGTGCCACCAGTGACCAACAGGGTTCGGAGACCCAGTACTTC. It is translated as CATSDQQGSETQYF.

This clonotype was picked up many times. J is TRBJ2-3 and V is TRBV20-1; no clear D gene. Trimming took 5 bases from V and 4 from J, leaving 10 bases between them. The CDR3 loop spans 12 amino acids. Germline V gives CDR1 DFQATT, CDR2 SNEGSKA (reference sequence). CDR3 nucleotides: TGCAGTGCTCCCCTTCAAGCAGATACGCAGTATTTT. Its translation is CSAPLQADTQYF.

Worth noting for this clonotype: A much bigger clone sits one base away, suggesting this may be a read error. DNA for the CDR3: TGTGCCAGCTTCGGCAGAAAGAACACCGGGGATCTGTTTTTT. Its translation: CASFGRKNTGDLFF. The chain employs TRBV12-3 or TRBV12-4 and TRBJ2-2; weak D call: TRBD2 (5 bases). The CDR3 sequence is 14 residues long.

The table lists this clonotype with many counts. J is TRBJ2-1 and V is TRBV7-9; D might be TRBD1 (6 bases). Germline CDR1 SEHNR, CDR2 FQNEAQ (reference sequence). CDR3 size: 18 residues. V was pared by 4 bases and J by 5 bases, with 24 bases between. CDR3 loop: CASSSRNYREWGHNEQFF. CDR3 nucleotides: TGTGCCAGCAGCTCACGCAATTACAGGGAGTGGGGCCACAATGAGCAGTTCTTC.

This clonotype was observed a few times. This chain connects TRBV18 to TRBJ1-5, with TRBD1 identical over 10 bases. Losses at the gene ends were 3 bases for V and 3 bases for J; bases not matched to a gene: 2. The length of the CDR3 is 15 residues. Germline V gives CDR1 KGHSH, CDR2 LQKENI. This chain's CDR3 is CASSPGTGDNQPQHF. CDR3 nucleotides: TGTGCCAGCTCACCCGGGACAGGGGACAATCAGCCCCAGCATTTT.

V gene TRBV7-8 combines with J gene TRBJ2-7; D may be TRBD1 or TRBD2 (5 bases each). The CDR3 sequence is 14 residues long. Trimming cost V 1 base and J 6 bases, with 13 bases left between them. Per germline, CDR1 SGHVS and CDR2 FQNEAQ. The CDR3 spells CASSLGRRDPEQYF. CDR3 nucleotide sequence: TGTGCCAGCAGCTTAGGCCGTCGGGACCCCGAGCAGTACTTC.

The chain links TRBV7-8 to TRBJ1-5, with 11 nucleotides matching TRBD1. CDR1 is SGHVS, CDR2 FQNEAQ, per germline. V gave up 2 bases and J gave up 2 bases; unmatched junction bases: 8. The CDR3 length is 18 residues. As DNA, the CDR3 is TGTGCCAGCAGCTTACGAGGACAGGGGGCGTTGGGCAATCAGCCCCAGCATTTT. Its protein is CASSLRGQGALGNQPQHF.

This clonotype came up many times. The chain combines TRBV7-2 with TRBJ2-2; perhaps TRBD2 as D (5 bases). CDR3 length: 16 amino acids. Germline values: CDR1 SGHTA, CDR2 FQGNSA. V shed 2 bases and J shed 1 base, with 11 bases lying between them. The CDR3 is CASSLHGGGNTGELFF. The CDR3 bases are TGTGCCAGCAGCTTACATGGCGGAGGGAACACCGGGGAGCTGTTTTTT.